This passage covers 3 T cell receptor beta chains from one sample sequenced in a study of neurological immune-mediated disorders. In TCRdb, the 5' RACE reads were re-called with MiXCR into one record per CDR3 protein. The sample contains about 79,000 distinct CDR3 sequences, around an eighth of which appear only once. What was sequenced was PBMCs. The receptors originated from a woman aged 45-60 years in good health.

J is TRBJ1-1 and V is TRBV29-1; weak D call: TRBD1 (5 bases). Trimming removed 7 bases at V and 0 bases at J, with 12 bases between. Germline lookup yields CDR1 SQVTM and CDR2 ANQGSEA. This CDR3 contains 13 residues. The CDR3 loop reads CSGQTELNTEAFF. In DNA form, the CDR3 reads TGCAGCGGACAGACAGAGTTGAACACTGAAGCTTTCTTT.

This clonotype came up many times. V gene TRBV5-5 combines with J gene TRBJ1-4; D possibly corresponds to TRBD1 (5 bases). The V gene's germline CDR1 is SGHKS and CDR2 YYEKEE (reference sequence). V was shortened by 3 bases and J by 4 bases, with 19 bases between the two germline ends. This CDR3 is built from 17 residues. This CDR3 is CASSSPGGGALNEKLFF. In nucleotides, the CDR3 is TGTGCCAGCAGCTCTCCGGGGGGAGGGGCCCTTAATGAAAAACTGTTTTTT. The full variable domain, completed using reference TRBV5-5 and TRBJ1-4, is DAGVTQSPTHLIKTRGQQVTLRCSPISGHKSVSWYQQVLGQGPQFIFQYYEKEERGRGNFPDRFSARQFPNYSSELNVNALLLGDSALYLCASSSPGGGALNEKLFFGSGTQLSVL.

This clonotype was detected many times. The chain recombines TRBV10-3 with TRBJ2-1; D unresolved. The CDR3 totals 11 residues. CDR1 ENHRY and CDR2 SYGVKD come from the germline V gene. V shed 6 bases and J shed 5 bases, with 5 bases lying between them. Written as DNA, the CDR3 is TGTGCCATCAGGGCGAACAATGAGCAGTTCTTC. This sequence encodes CAIRANNEQFF.